This T cell receptor beta chain was documented in a study of Ad26.COV2.S vaccination and SARS-CoV-2 variants. General study findings and limits: Participants in the vaccine arm had higher spike-specific TCR breadth; placebo recipients had lower. Post-vaccination spike-specific CD8+ and CD4+ T cell responses reportedly had substantial breadth.

As for this clone: Its antigen remains unknown.

CDR3 length equals 15 residues. CDR1 is GTSNPN and CDR2 is SVGIG in the germline V gene (reference sequence). V was shortened by 0 bases and J by 5 bases, with 14 bases between the two germline ends. Repertoires were generated with immunoSEQ multiplex PCR, while TCRdb's copy carries only in-frame clones and drops some. The sample holds about 350,000 clones, about 85% seen once. As for treatment: roughly 18 received Ad26.COV2.S at low or high dose, single or two shots; about 5 received placebo; per-sample allocation not given. At day 63 after the first vaccine or placebo injection, samples were drawn.

The sequence derives from a person between 18 and 65 years old who received the Ad26.COV2.S COVID-19 vaccine or a placebo. This material consisted of peripheral blood, taken in a trial of Ad26.COV2.S vaccine versus placebo. This chain links TRBV30 with TRBJ1-5; the D gene is possibly TRBD1 (6 bases). CDR3 sequence: CAWSVRSGVHQPQHF. CDR3 in DNA: TGTGCCTGGAGTGTAAGGTCAGGGGTTCATCAGCCCCAGCATTTT.